The rows below give T cell receptor beta chains drawn from one sample of a study of T cell repertoires in cytomegalovirus infection. TCRdb analysed the reads with MiXCR anew, one entry per CDR3 protein. Here the sample spans under 800,000 distinct CDR3 sequences, more than 20% being singletons. The material sequenced was CD8+ T cells from PBMCs. The receptor set was obtained from a human donor in good health (CMV status not recorded). Some clones in this sample may be carry-over from other donors' samples. Both conserved end residues are part of each CDR3. D genes are given only for firm matches. Only part of the rows carry a size: once, few, many, or a class if the clone is expanded.

>TRBJ1-2|TRBV28|few|TRBD1
CAVDRGLDGYTF
TGTGCCGTTGACAGGGGTCTCGATGGCTACACCTTC
>TRBJ2-7|TRBV2|few|TRBD1
CASTTGTEDYEQYF
TGTGCCAGCACCACCGGGACAGAAGACTACGAGCAGTACTTC
>TRBJ2-2|TRBV4-1|.|.
CASSQDKSGPRDGELFF
TGTGCCAGCAGCCAAGATAAGTCGGGGCCCAGGGACGGGGAGCTGTTTTTT
>TRBJ1-5|TRBV19|many|.
CASSIDTYSNQPQHF
TGTGCCAGTAGTATAGACACCTATAGCAATCAGCCCCAGCATTTT
>TRBJ2-1|TRBV7-3|few|.
CASSLTAFISSSYNEQFF
TGTGCCAGCAGCTTAACGGCCTTTATTTCCAGCTCCTACAATGAGCAGTTCTTC
>TRBJ1-1|TRBV6-2/TRBV6-3|few|.
CASRQSVGGEAFF
TGTGCCAGCAGGCAGTCCGTCGGGGGTGAAGCTTTCTTT
>TRBJ2-7|TRBV4-1|.|TRBD1
CASSQRPPGQGWPYEQYF
TGCGCCAGCAGCCAAAGACCGCCGGGACAGGGGTGGCCCTACGAGCAGTACTTC
>TRBJ2-7|TRBV19|.|TRBD1
CASSLMGTGGLDEQYF
TGTGCCAGTAGTCTTATGGGGACAGGGGGACTCGACGAGCAGTACTTC
>TRBJ1-2|TRBV29-1|.|TRBD1
CSVDRGRQGTPNYGYTF
TGCAGCGTTGATCGAGGGAGACAGGGGACGCCTAACTATGGCTACACCTTC
>TRBJ1-2|TRBV29-1|few|TRBD1
CSVPGQGAGGYTF
TGCAGCGTCCCGGGACAGGGGGCGGGTGGCTACACCTTC
>TRBJ2-1|TRBV5-1|.|TRBD2
CASGPISVAGVTSYNEQFF
TGCGCCAGCGGCCCAATTTCGGTGGCGGGGGTCACCTCCTACAATGAGCAGTTCTTC
>TRBJ2-3|TRBV7-8|many|.
CASSFSLSRVGTDTQYF
TGTGCCAGCAGCTTCAGCTTGTCACGCGTGGGGACAGATACGCAGTATTTT
>TRBJ2-1|TRBV19|many|TRBD1
CATLHTGVYNEQFF
TGTGCCACGCTCCACACAGGGGTATACAATGAGCAGTTCTTC
>TRBJ2-5|TRBV14|few|.
CASSQSRGWRTLYQETQYF
TGTGCCAGCAGCCAATCCCGGGGCTGGCGTACCTTGTACCAAGAGACCCAGTACTTC
>TRBJ1-5|TRBV3-1|once|.
CASSQDIPPGANQPQHF
TGTGCCAGCAGCCAAGATATCCCGCCAGGGGCAAATCAGCCCCAGCATTTT
>TRBJ2-3|TRBV4-3|.|.
CASSQDQALGTNTQYF
TGCGCCAGCAGCCAAGATCAGGCCCTCGGGACAAATACGCAGTATTTT
>TRBJ2-7|TRBV7-9|many|.
CASSLGVGDEQYF
TGTGCCAGCAGCTTAGGTGTAGGGGACGAGCAGTACTTC
>TRBJ2-3|TRBV7-6|many|TRBD2
CASSLGLAGVTDTQYF
TGTGCCAGCAGCTTAGGTCTAGCGGGCGTTACAGATACGCAGTATTTT
>TRBJ2-1|TRBV27|few|TRBD1
CASMRGQFGNEQFF
TGTGCCAGCATGAGGGGACAGTTTGGGAATGAGCAGTTCTTC